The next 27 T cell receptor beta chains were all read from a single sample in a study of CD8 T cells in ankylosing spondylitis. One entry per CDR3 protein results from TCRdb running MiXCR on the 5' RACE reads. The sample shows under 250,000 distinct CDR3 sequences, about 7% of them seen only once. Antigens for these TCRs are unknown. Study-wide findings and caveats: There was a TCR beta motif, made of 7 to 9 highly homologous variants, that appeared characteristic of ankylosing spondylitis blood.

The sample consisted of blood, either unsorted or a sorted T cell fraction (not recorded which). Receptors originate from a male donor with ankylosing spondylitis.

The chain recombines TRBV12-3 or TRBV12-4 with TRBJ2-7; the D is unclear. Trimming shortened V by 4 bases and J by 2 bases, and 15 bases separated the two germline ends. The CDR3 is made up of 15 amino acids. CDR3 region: CASSSSHRNPYEQYF. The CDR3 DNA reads TGTGCCAGCAGTTCGTCCCACAGAAATCCCTACGAGCAGTACTTC.

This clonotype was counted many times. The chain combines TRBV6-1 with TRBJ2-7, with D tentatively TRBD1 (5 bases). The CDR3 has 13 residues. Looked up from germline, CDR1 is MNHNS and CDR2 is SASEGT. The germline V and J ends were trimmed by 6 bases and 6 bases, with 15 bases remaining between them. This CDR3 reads CASSPDSFAEQYF. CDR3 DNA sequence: TGTGCCAGCAGCCCAGACAGTTTTGCCGAGCAGTACTTC.

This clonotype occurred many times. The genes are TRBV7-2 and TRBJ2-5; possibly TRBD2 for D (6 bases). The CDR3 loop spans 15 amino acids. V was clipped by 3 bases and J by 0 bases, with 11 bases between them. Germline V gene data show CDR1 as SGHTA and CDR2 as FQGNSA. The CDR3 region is CASSLGLGYQETQYF. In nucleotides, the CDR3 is TGTGCCAGCAGCTTGGGACTTGGGTACCAAGAGACCCAGTACTTC.

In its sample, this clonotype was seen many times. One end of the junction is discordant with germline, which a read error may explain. CDR3 sequence: CATSDRDRPLWF. The DNA for the CDR3 is TGTGCCACCAGTGATCGGGACAGGCCCTTGTGGTTC. The V and J genes are TRBV24-1 and TRBJ2-5, with TRBD1 matching over 8 bases. Germline V gene sequence: CDR1 KGHDR, CDR2 SFDVKD. This CDR3 contains 12 residues.

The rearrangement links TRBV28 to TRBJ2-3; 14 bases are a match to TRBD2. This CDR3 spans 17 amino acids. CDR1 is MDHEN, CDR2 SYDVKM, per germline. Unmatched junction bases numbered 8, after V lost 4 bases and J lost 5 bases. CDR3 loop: CASSSGTSGSDLDTQYF. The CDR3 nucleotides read TGTGCCAGCAGTTCGGGGACTAGCGGGAGCGATTTAGATACGCAGTATTTT. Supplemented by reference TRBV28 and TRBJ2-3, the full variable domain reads DVKVTQSSRYLVKRTGEKVFLECVQDMDHENMFWYRQDPGLGLRLIYFSYDVKMKEKGDIPEGYSVSREKKERFSLILESASTNQTSMYLCASSSGTSGSDLDTQYFGPGTRLTVL.

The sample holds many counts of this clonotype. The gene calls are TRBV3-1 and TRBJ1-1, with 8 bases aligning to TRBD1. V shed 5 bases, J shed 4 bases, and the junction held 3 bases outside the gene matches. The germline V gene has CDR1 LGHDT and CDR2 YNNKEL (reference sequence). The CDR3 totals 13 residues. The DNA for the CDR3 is TGTGCCAGCAGCTCCACAGGGGGCACTGAAGCTTTCTTT. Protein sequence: CASSSTGGTEAFF. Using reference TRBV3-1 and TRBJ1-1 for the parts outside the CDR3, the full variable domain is DTAVSQTPKYLVTQMGNDKSIKCEQNLGHDTMYWYKQDSKKFLKIMFSYNNKELIINETVPNRFSPKSPDKAHLNLHINSLELGDSAVYFCASSSTGGTEAFFGQGTRLTVV.

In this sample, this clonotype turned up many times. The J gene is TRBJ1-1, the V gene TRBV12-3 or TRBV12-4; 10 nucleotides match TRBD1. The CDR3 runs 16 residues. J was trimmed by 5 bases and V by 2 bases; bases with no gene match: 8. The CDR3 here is CASSLSAGQGITEAFF. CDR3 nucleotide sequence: TGTGCCAGCAGTTTATCCGCGGGACAGGGGATTACTGAAGCTTTCTTT.

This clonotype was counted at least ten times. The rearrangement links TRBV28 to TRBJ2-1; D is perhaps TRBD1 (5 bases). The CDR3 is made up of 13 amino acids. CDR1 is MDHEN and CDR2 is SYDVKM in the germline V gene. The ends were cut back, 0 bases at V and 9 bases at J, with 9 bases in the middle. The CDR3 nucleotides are TGTGCCAGCAGTTTATGGTCCCAGGGTGAGCAGTTCTTC. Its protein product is CASSLWSQGEQFF. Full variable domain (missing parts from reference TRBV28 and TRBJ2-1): DVKVTQSSRYLVKRTGEKVFLECVQDMDHENMFWYRQDPGLGLRLIYFSYDVKMKEKGDIPEGYSVSREKKERFSLILESASTNQTSMYLCASSLWSQGEQFFGPGTRLTVL.

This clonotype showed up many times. The CDR3 nucleotides read TGTGCCAGCAGTTCCGGGTTGGGGGGCTACACCTTC. Translating it yields CASSSGLGGYTF. The genes are TRBV27 and TRBJ1-2, with no clear D. In germline, CDR1 is MNHEY, CDR2 SMNVEV (reference sequence). The CDR3 has 12 amino acids. Between the trimmed V and J ends, which lost 4 bases and 8 bases, there was a span of 11 bases.

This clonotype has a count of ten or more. The CDR3 DNA reads as TGTGCCAGCAGTTACAGCAGGGCCCAAGAGACCCAGTACTTC. Translating gives CASSYSRAQETQYF. This rearrangement joins TRBV27 to TRBJ2-5, with a possible D match to TRBD1 (5 bases). CDR3 length: 14 amino acids. The germline V and J ends were trimmed by 4 bases and 1 base, with 10 bases remaining between them. Germline values: CDR1 MNHEY, CDR2 SMNVEV (reference sequence).

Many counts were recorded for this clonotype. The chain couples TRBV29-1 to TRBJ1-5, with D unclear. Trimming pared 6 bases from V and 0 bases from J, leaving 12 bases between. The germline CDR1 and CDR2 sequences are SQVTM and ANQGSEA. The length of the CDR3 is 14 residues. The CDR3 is CSVTEGRSNQPQHF. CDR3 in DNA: TGCAGCGTGACTGAAGGGCGTAGCAATCAGCCCCAGCATTTT.

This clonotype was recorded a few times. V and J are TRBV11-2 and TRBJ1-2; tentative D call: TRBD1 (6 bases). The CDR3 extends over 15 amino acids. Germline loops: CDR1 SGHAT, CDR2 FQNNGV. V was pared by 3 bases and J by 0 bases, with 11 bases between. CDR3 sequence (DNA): TGTGCCAGCAGCTTGTCAGGGGAAGCTAACTATGGCTACACCTTC. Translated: CASSLSGEANYGYTF.

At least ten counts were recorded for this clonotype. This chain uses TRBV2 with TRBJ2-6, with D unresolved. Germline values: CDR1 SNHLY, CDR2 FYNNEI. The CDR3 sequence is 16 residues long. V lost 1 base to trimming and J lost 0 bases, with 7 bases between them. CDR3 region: CASSEGLTSGANVLTF. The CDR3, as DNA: TGTGCCAGCAGTGAAGGGCTGACCTCTGGGGCCAACGTCCTGACTTTC.

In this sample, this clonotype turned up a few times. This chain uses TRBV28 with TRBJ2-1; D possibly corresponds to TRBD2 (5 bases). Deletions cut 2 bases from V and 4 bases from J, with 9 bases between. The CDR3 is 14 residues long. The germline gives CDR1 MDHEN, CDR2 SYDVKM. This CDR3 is CASSLRERYNEQFF. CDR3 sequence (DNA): TGTGCCAGCAGTTTACGGGAAAGGTACAATGAGCAGTTCTTC.

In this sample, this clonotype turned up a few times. The CDR3 DNA sequence: TGTGCCAGCACATCCGGGACAGGGCGAGTGTACGAGCAGTACTTC. Its translation is CASTSGTGRVYEQYF. The rearrangement uses TRBV2 and TRBJ2-7; the match to TRBD1 covers 9 bases. The CDR3 is 15 amino acids. Germline V gene sequence: CDR1 SNHLY, CDR2 FYNNEI. J gave up 4 bases and V 7 bases, and 11 bases lay outside the gene matches.

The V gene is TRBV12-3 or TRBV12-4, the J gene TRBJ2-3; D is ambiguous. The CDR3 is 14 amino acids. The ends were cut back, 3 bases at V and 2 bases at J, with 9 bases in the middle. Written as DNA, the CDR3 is TGTGCCAGCAGTTTGGGCCCGGACACAGATACGCAGTATTTT. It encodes CASSLGPDTDTQYF.

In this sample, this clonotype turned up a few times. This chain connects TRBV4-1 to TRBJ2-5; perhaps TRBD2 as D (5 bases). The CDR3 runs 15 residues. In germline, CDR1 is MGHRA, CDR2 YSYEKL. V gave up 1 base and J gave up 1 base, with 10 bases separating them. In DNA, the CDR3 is TGCGCCAGCAGCCAAGGGGGTCTAGCCCAAGAGACCCAGTACTTC. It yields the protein CASSQGGLAQETQYF.

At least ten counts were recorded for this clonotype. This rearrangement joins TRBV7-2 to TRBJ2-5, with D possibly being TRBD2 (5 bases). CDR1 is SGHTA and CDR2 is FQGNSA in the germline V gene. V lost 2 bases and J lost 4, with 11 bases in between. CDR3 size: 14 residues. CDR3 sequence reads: CASSLFLAGETQYF. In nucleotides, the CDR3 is TGTGCCAGCAGCTTATTCCTAGCCGGAGAGACCCAGTACTTC.

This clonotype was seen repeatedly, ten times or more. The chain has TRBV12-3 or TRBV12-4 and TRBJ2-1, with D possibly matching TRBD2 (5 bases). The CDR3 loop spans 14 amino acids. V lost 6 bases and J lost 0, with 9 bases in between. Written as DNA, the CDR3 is TGTGCCAGCAGGACTGGGAGCTCCTACAATGAGCAGTTCTTC. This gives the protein CASRTGSSYNEQFF.

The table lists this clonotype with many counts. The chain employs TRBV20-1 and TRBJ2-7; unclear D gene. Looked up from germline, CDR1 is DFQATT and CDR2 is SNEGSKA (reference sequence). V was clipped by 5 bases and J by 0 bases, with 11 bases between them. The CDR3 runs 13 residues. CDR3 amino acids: CSAPPLVSYEQYF. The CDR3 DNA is TGCAGTGCTCCCCCCCTGGTCTCCTACGAGCAGTACTTC.

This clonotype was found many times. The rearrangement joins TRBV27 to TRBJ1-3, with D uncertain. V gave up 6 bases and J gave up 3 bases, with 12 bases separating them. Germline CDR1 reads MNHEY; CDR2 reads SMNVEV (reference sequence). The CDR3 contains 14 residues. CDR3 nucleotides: TGTGCCAGCAGGGTAGACGTATATGGAAACACCATATATTTT. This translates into CASRVDVYGNTIYF.

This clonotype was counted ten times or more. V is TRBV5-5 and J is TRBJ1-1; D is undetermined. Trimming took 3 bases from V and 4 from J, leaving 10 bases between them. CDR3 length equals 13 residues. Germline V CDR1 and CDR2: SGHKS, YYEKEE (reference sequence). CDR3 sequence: CASSSGWGTEAFF. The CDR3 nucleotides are TGTGCCAGCAGCTCCGGTTGGGGCACTGAAGCTTTCTTT.

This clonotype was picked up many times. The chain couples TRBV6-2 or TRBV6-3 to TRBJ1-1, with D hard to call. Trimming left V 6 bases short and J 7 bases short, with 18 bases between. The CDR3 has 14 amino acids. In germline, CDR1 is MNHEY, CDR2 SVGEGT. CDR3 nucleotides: TGTGCCAGCAGCCTATCGGGATTGATGTTTGAAGCTTTCTTT. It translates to CASSLSGLMFEAFF.

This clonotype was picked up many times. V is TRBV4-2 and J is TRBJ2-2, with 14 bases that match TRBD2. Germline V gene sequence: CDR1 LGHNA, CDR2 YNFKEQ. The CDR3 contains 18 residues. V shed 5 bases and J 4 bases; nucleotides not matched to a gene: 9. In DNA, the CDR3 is TGTGCCAGCAGCTACGGGACTAGCGGGAGTATAGGCACCGGGGAGCTGTTTTTT. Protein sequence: CASSYGTSGSIGTGELFF.

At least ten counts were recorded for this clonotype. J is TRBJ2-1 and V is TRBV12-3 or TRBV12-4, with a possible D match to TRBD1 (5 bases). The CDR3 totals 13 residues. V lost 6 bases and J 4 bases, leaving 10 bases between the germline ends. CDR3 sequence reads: CASSQGGYNEQFF. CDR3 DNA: TGTGCCAGCAGCCAGGGCGGTTACAATGAGCAGTTCTTC.

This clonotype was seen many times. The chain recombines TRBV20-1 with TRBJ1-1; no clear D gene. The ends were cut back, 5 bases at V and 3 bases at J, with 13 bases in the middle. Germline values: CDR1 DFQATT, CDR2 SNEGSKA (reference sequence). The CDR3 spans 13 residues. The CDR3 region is CSAQALRDTEAFF. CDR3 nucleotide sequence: TGCAGTGCTCAGGCCCTACGGGACACTGAAGCTTTCTTT.

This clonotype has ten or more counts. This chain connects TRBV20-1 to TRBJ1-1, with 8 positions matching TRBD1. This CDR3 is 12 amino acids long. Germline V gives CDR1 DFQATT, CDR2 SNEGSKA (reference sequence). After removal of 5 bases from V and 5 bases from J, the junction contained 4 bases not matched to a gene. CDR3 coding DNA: TGCAGTGCTCCAGACAGGGGAACTGAAGCTTTCTTT. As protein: CSAPDRGTEAFF.